A selection of T cell receptor beta chains follows, all from one sample in a study of immune evolution from preneoplasia to lung adenocarcinoma. Only in-frame clones appear in the TCRdb table, and some are missing; sequencing was by immunoSEQ multiplex PCR. The repertoire includes some 21,000 clones, roughly 80% of them detected once, and 5.6% sits in the top ten. Source material: FFPE invasive lung adenocarcinoma tissue. The receptors shown here come from a person between 55 and 69 years old with lung adenocarcinoma. The CDR3 runs from the conserved cysteine through the conserved F or W. Each record gives: D gene, J gene, clone size, V gene, CDR3 protein, CDR3 DNA. The D gene is left open where the match is weak. Clone size is shown for a subset of rows, as once, few, many or a class of expanded clone.

NA TRBJ1-1 NA TRBV29-1 CSVERQNTEAFF TGCAGCGTTGAAAGACAGAACACTGAAGCTTTCTTT
NA TRBJ1-3 NA TRBV27 CASSLNGGGNTIYF TGTGCCAGCAGTTTAAACGGGGGTGGAAACACCATATATTTT
NA TRBJ2-5 NA TRBV7-2 CASSLDGSRETQYF TGTGCCAGCAGCTTAGACGGTAGCCGAGAGACCCAGTACTTC
NA TRBJ2-7 NA TRBV28 CASSLGRMAYEQYF TGTGCCAGCAGTTTAGGGCGTATGGCGTACGAGCAGTACTTC
TRBD1 TRBJ2-5 NA TRBV28 CASGQGGVQTQYF TGTGCCAGCGGGCAAGGGGGCGTACAGACCCAGTACTTC
NA TRBJ2-2 NA TRBV7-8 CASSFLVPPNTGELFF TGTGCCAGCAGCTTTCTAGTCCCCCCGAACACCGGGGAGCTGTTTTTT
NA TRBJ1-2 NA TRBV7-3 CASSSGGQDDYYGYTF TGTGCCAGCAGCTCGGGTGGGCAGGATGACTACTATGGCTACACCTTC
TRBD1 TRBJ1-4 NA TRBV28 CASSSTGSDEKLFF TGTGCCAGCAGTTCGACAGGGTCGGATGAAAAACTGTTTTTT
TRBD2 TRBJ2-7 NA TRBV6-5 CASRLAGRYEQYF TGTGCCAGCCGGTTAGCGGGGCGCTACGAGCAGTACTTC
NA TRBJ1-1 NA TRBV5-1 CASSPRKEGGTEAFF TGCGCCAGCAGCCCTAGAAAGGAGGGGGGGACTGAAGCTTTCTTT
NA TRBJ1-5 once TRBV30 CAWSQANNQPQHF TGTGCCTGGAGTCAGGCAAACAATCAGCCCCAGCATTTT
NA TRBJ2-7 NA TRBV11-2 CASSPGTDRIYEQYF TGTGCCAGCAGCCCCGGGACGGACCGTATCTACGAGCAGTACTTC
NA TRBJ2-1 NA TRBV5-8 CASSLRNEQFF TGTGCCAGCAGCTTGCGGAATGAGCAGTTCTTC
TRBD1 TRBJ1-5 NA TRBV7-9 CASSSRDRGNNQPQHF TGTGCCAGCAGCTCCCGGGACAGGGGCAACAATCAGCCCCAGCATTTT
NA TRBJ2-3 NA TRBV19 CASTSGRGRADTQYF TGTGCCAGTACCTCAGGGAGGGGGCGGGCAGATACGCAGTATTTT
NA TRBJ1-4 NA TRBV7-9 CASSFREKLFF TGTGCCAGCAGCTTCCGGGAAAAACTGTTTTTT
NA TRBJ2-3 NA TRBV5-1 CASSLEGNTQYF TGCGCCAGCAGCTTGGAGGGGAATACGCAGTATTTT